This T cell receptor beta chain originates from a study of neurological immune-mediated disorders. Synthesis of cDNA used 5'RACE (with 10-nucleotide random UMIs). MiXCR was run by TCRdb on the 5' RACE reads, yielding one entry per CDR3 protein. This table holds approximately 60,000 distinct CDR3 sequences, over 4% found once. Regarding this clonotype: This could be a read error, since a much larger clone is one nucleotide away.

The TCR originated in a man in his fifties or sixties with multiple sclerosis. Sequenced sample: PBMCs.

CDR3 sequence reads: CSAQGKVSPLHF. Here the CDR3 DNA reads TGCAGTGCGCAGGGAAAGGTTTCACCCCTCCACTTT. The rearrangement links TRBV20-1 to TRBJ1-6; possibly TRBD1 for D (5 bases). Trimming pared 6 bases from V and 9 bases from J, leaving 12 bases between. The CDR3 contains 12 residues. Germline lookup yields CDR1 DFQATT and CDR2 SNEGSKA (reference sequence).